The T cell receptor beta chain under discussion was sequenced for a study of T cells in Graves' hyperthyroidism and ophthalmopathy. About the study: At the time of initial diagnosis and before any treatment, peripheral blood was collected.

Exclusion criteria comprised uncontrolled infection, other autoimmune disease, pregnancy or lactation. The study based diagnoses on clinical symptoms, serum thyroxine and TRAb, thyroid ultrasound and orbital computed tomography. Per the germline V gene, CDR1 is SGHTA and CDR2 is FQGNSA. Between the trimmed V and J ends, which lost 1 base and 2 bases, there was a span of 8 bases. The length of the CDR3 is 15 residues. This clonotype was counted a single time. Its specificity is unknown. Points from the study as a whole: Blood shared most expanded thyroid clonotypes above 0.001.

Amplification of TCR beta CDR3 regions used RNA as the template. TCR CDR3 regions were first amplified by RT-PCR with HTBI primers. One entry per CDR3 protein results from TCRdb running MiXCR on the multiplex PCR reads. The table records 550,000 to 850,000 distinct CDR3 sequences, about 17% of them present only once. This clonotype was sampled from a woman aged 45-65 years with Graves' hyperthyroidism that later progressed to Graves' ophthalmopathy. The J gene is TRBJ2-2, the V gene TRBV7-2; D is unresolved. The sequencing input was blood. Here the CDR3 reads CASSLVTINTGELFF. The CDR3 DNA reads as TGTGCCAGCAGCTTAGTCACAATCAACACCGGGGAGCTGTTTTTT.